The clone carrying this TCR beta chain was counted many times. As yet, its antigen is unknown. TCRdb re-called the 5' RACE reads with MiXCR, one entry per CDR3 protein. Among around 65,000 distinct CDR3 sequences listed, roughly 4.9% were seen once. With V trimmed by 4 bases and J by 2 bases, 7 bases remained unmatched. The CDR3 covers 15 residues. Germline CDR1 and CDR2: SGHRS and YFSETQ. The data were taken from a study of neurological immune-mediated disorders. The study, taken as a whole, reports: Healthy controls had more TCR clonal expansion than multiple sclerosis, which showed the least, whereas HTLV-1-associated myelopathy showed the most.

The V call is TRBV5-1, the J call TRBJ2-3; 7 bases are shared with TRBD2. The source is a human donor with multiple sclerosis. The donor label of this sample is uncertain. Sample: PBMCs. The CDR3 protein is CASSQRGAHTDTQYF. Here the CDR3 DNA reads TGCGCCAGCAGCCAGCGGGGAGCTCACACAGATACGCAGTATTTT.